Ten or more counts support the clone carrying this T cell receptor (beta chain). The CDR3 is made up of 15 amino acids. After removal of 5 bases from V and 4 bases from J, the junction contained 8 bases not matched to a gene. Germline V gene sequence: CDR1 SEHNR, CDR2 FQNEAQ (reference sequence). The data were obtained in a study of early T cells in non-severe SARS-CoV-2 infection. Study background: The input, bulk RNA from unsorted whole blood, was sequenced, and chains were unpaired.

The library protocol tagged individual cDNA molecules with unique molecular identifiers. TCRdb re-called the 5' RACE reads through MiXCR, storing one row per CDR3 protein. Among 43,000 or so distinct CDR3 sequences, around 4.1% were seen once, and the ten largest hold around 2.9%. V usage is TRBV7-9 and J usage is TRBJ2-5, with 9 bases lining up with TRBD1. The TCR was taken from an adult who was a healthcare worker with PCR-confirmed SARS-CoV-2 infection or an uninfected control (not recorded which). What was sequenced was whole blood. CDR3 residues: CASSVTGTGIETQYF. CDR3 bases: TGTGCCAGCAGCGTCACCGGGACAGGGATAGAGACCCAGTACTTC. Based on the CDR3 plus reference TRBV7-9 and TRBJ2-5, the full variable domain is DTGVSQNPRHKITKRGQNVTFRCDPISEHNRLYWYRQTLGQGPEFLTYFQNEAQLEKSRLLSDRFSAERPKGSFSTLEIQRTEQGDSAMYLCASSVTGTGIETQYFGPGTRLLVL.